What follows is one T cell receptor (beta chain) and its context. Its recognized antigen is unknown. No clone much larger than this one lies a single base away; base qualities are absent. Germline trimming: 3 bases from V, 6 bases from J; junction bases outside gene matches: 9. From the cysteine up to the phenylalanine, the CDR3 has a length of 15 residues. Left in the record is the CDR3 DNA by itself, 45 bases read in frame from the first base. In the germline V gene (reference sequence), CDR1 corresponds to WNHNN and CDR2 to SYGVQD. The library was generated by 5' RACE. Instrument on record: Illumina HiSeq 2500. A second 7 to 11 cycle PCR used a sample-barcoded 5' primer and a J-beta primer mix. A template-switch 5' adaptor carrying 12 random nucleotides introduced a unique molecular identifier onto each TCR beta cDNA molecule. Each sample yielded at least 3 million CDR3-containing paired-end reads. All of the RNA was converted into first-strand cDNA using the Mint cDNA synthesis kit, with a TRBC-specific oligonucleotide serving as the primer. All cDNA was treated with uracil-DNA glycosylase and then went through a first 18-cycle PCR with the universal primers M1SS and BC2_uni_R. Processing in the source paper ran as follows. For normalization, 1 million high-quality reads were randomly selected from each sample, with every read carrying a distinct molecular identifier. Reads with shared molecular identifiers were discarded instead of being binned into consensus sequences. CDR3 identification, clonotype clustering and error correction used MiTCR with a Q25 quality threshold and the strictest error-elimination algorithm. A nonparametric unseen species model using Euler transformation provided a lower-bound estimate of total TCR beta diversity. The public reads were run again by TCRdb, first through fastp at Q25 and then through MiXCR, and only productive beta chains were kept. Each CDR3 protein gets just one entry, which takes the most common genes and DNA from the rows behind it. The V and J calls were determined by TCRdb, not by the authors. The table for this sample lists 550,000 to 750,000 distinct CDR3 sequences; about 21% of them were counted only once. The ten largest clonotypes hold approximately 3.6% of the sample.

The entry originates in a study of blood T cells in healthy people across ages (dated by TCRdb to the mid-2010s). Background for the entire study: In model experiments, template switching captured about one uniquely barcoded TCR beta cDNA molecule for every two T cells. To track age-related changes in TCR beta repertoire diversity, the study relied on deep sequencing normalized with unique cDNA molecular identifiers. The study analyzed two additional independent replicas of 1 million unique cDNA reads from the same blood draw for two donors, one aged 18 to 30 and one aged 80 or older. The donors were divided into four age groups: young (average around 17 years), middle-aged (about 41), aged (roughly 60) and long-lived (about 80). To avoid experimental bias, donors of different ages were spread randomly across the sequencing lanes. Overall study results and their limits: Estimates of total diversity from one million sequenced T cells were regarded as lower bounds and underestimates. The long-lived group showed more naive CD4+ T cells, fewer expanded clones and increased TCR diversity than the aged group, suggesting age selection. Since profiling was done on bulk unsorted PBMCs, naive and antigen-experienced compartments could not be conclusively compared. As age increased, observed TCR beta diversity per million T cells dropped in a roughly linear way, and a significant reduction was already evident by age 40. A strong correlation was found between observed TCR beta diversity and the percentage of naive T cells measured by flow cytometry. Donor CMV infection status was unknown, potentially confounding age-related changes in expanded clonotypes.

Donors were a few dozen systemically healthy Caucasian individuals from Russia aged 6 to 90 years. Roughly 11 milliliters of peripheral blood were drawn from each donor into EDTA-treated Vacutainer tubes. Ficoll-Paque density-gradient centrifugation was used to isolate PBMCs, with at least 7 million per sample. Trizol reagent was used to extract total RNA from PBMCs, with at least 5.5 micrograms per sample. For every donor, an aliquot of PBMCs went through flow cytometry to measure the percentages of naive CD45RAhigh/CD27high T cells. The chain is assembled from TRBV10-1 and TRBJ2-7; 9 junctional bases match TRBD2. The source of this sequence is a man aged 70-80 years in good health. Material for sequencing was blood. The nucleotide sequence is given as TGCGCCAGCAGTGACAGCGCGGGAGGGCCGGGCGAGCAGTACTTC. This encodes CASSDSAGGPGEQYF.